These 10 T cell receptor beta chains were all obtained from the same sample, sequenced in a study of graft-versus-host responses after intestinal transplantation. Assay used: immunoSEQ multiplex PCR; TCRdb lists only in-frame clones, some missing. Of fewer than 45,000 clones in the sample, around 94% were seen once. The material sequenced was PBMCs, taken 16 days after intestinal transplant. The receptors stem from a human patient who received an intestinal transplant, so some T cells may come from the graft donor.

V is TRBV7-9 and J is TRBJ2-5, with a weak D call TRBD2 (6 bases). The V gene lost 3 bases and the J gene lost 1 base, with 9 bases spanning the gap. This CDR3 contains 14 residues. Germline CDR1 is SEHNR and CDR2 is FQNEAQ (reference sequence). The DNA of the CDR3 is TGTGCCAGCAGCTTCTATAGCGGCCAAGAGACCCAGTACTTC. It yields the protein CASSFYSGQETQYF.

The rearrangement joins TRBV5-1 to TRBJ2-7, with 7 bases that match TRBD1. This CDR3 comprises 14 residues. Germline V gene sequence: CDR1 SGHRS, CDR2 YFSETQ. V was pared by 0 bases and J by 5 bases, with 5 bases of the junction left unmatched. CDR3 amino acids: CASSLGQGSHEQYF. For the CDR3, the DNA is TGCGCCAGCAGCTTGGGACAGGGTAGCCACGAGCAGTACTTC.

J is TRBJ2-7 and V is TRBV9; 10 bases agree with TRBD2. Trimming cost V 4 bases and J 2 bases; bases outside gene matches: 18. The germline V gene encodes CDR1 SGDLS and CDR2 YYNGEE. The CDR3 runs 19 residues. The CDR3 here is CASSPQWASGSVRPYEQYF. The DNA of the CDR3 is TGTGCCAGCAGCCCTCAATGGGCTAGCGGGAGCGTTCGACCCTACGAGCAGTACTTC.

This clone was recorded once. The chain employs TRBV5-1 and TRBJ2-3, with TRBD2 matching over 8 bases. The length of the CDR3 is 15 residues. V shed 0 bases, J shed 3 bases, and the junction held 3 bases outside the gene matches. Looked up from germline, CDR1 is SGHRS and CDR2 is YFSETQ. For the CDR3, the DNA is TGCGCCAGCAGCTTGGGCCAGCGGGAGACAGATACGCAGTATTTT. Protein product: CASSLGQRETDTQYF.

The J gene is TRBJ1-3, the V gene TRBV9, with D uncertain. The germline V and J ends were trimmed by 0 bases and 0 bases, with 7 bases remaining between them. The CDR3 is made up of 15 amino acids. CDR1 and CDR2 (germline): SGDLS, YYNGEE. Written as DNA, the CDR3 is TGTGCCAGCAGCGTAGAAGCAGCCTCTGGAAACACCATATATTTT. Translated: CASSVEAASGNTIYF. Supplemented by reference TRBV9 and TRBJ1-3, the full variable domain reads DSGVTQTPKHLITATGQRVTLRCSPRSGDLSVYWYQQSLDQGLQFLIQYYNGEERAKGNILERFSAQQFPDLHSELNLSSLELGDSALYFCASSVEAASGNTIYFGEGSWLTVV.

The CDR3 coding sequence is TGTGCCAGTAGTGCTACTTCCACCGACGATATTAATGAAAAACTGTTTTTT. Protein: CASSATSTDDINEKLFF. The chain recombines TRBV19 with TRBJ1-4; D is unresolved. The CDR3 sequence is 17 residues long. Germline CDR1 and CDR2: LNHDA and SQIVND (reference sequence). V was cut by 5 bases and J by 4 bases, with 20 bases left in between.

The chain couples TRBV7-9 to TRBJ2-7, with D perhaps matching TRBD1 (6 bases). In germline, CDR1 is SEHNR, CDR2 FQNEAQ (reference sequence). This CDR3 comprises 13 residues. Trimming took off 1 base at V and 3 bases at J, with 7 bases between the two ends. The DNA of the CDR3 is TGTGCCAGCAGCTTAGGGGACAACTACGAGCAGTACTTC. The encoded protein is CASSLGDNYEQYF.

This clone has only one observation. CDR3 sequence: CASSPGGSGSSYNEQFF. CDR3 bases: TGCGCCAGCAGCCCGGGGGGTAGCGGGAGTTCTTACAATGAGCAGTTCTTC. The V call is TRBV4-1, the J call TRBJ2-1; 9 positions match TRBD2. CDR1 MGHRA and CDR2 YSYEKL come from the germline V gene. CDR3 length: 17 residues. Losses at the gene ends were 4 bases for V and 4 bases for J; bases not matched to a gene: 11.

The chain combines TRBV4-3 with TRBJ2-1; no firm D call. Per germline, CDR1 LGHNA and CDR2 YSLEER. V was cut by 0 bases and J by 6 bases, with 9 bases left in between. CDR3 size: 14 residues. In DNA form, the CDR3 reads TGCGCCAGCAGCCAAGATAGTTCGTCCAATGAGCAGTTCTTC. This translates into CASSQDSSSNEQFF.

The V call is TRBV7-2, the J call TRBJ2-7; D is undetermined. The CDR3 covers 12 residues. The germline CDR1 and CDR2 sequences are SGHTA and FQGNSA. The ends were cut back, 4 bases at V and 5 bases at J, with 9 bases in the middle. CDR3 amino acids: CASSSLFDEQYF. CDR3 DNA: TGTGCCAGCAGCTCCCTCTTCGACGAGCAGTACTTC.